A selection of T cell receptor beta chains follows, all from one sample in a study of CD8 T cells in ankylosing spondylitis. A single record per CDR3 protein comes from TCRdb applying MiXCR to the 5' RACE reads. The data hold under 250,000 distinct CDR3 sequences, with roughly a tenth observed a single time. Sequencing input: blood, either unsorted or a sorted T cell fraction (not recorded which). The origin of the receptors is a male donor with ankylosing spondylitis or in good health (not recorded which). CDR3s include the opening cysteine and the closing phenylalanine or tryptophan. A D gene is named only where the DNA matches it firmly. Clone size is stated in some rows and not others, as once, few, many or a class when expanded.

D gene,J gene,V gene,clone size,CDR3 DNA,CDR3 protein
-,TRBJ2-1,TRBV13,many,TGTGCCAGCAGCTTAGAGGATGAGCAGTTCTTC,CASSLEDEQFF
-,TRBJ2-2,TRBV30,many,TGTGCCTGGAGTGTTGTCCGAAACACCGGGGAGCTGTTTTTT,CAWSVVRNTGELFF
-,TRBJ1-2,TRBV7-2,few,TGTGCCAGCAGCGAAGACGGCTATGGCTACACCTTC,CASSEDGYGYTF
TRBD2,TRBJ2-3,TRBV7-2,few,TGTGCCAGCAGCTTAGAGCGGGGGATAAAGTATTTT,CASSLERGIKYF
TRBD2,TRBJ2-3,TRBV12-3/TRBV12-4,-,TGTGCCAGCAGCTTGGGCGGGGGGGCCACAGATACGCAGTATTTT,CASSLGGGATDTQYF
-,TRBJ2-3,TRBV20-1,many,TGCAGTGCTAGCTCTTTGGGTGACACAGATACGCAGTATTTT,CSASSLGDTDTQYF
TRBD1,TRBJ1-2,TRBV20-1,many,TGCAGTGCCTCGGACAGGCGAAACTATGGCTACACCTTC,CSASDRRNYGYTF
TRBD2,TRBJ2-7,TRBV15,many,TGTGCCACCAGCAGCCTACTAGCGGGAGTAGCGGAGCAGTACTTC,CATSSLLAGVAEQYF
TRBD2,TRBJ2-3,TRBV3-1,many,TGTGCCAGCAGCCGATCTAGCGGGAGATTTACAGATACGCAGTATTTT,CASSRSSGRFTDTQYF
-,TRBJ1-1,TRBV9,many,TGTGCCAGCAGTCCTCAGGGAACTGAAGCTTTCTTT,CASSPQGTEAFF
-,TRBJ1-1,TRBV27,many,TGTGCCAGCAGTTTGCAGGGGAGAGCTGAAGCTTTCTTT,CASSLQGRAEAFF
-,TRBJ2-2,TRBV5-5,few,TGTGCCAGCAGCTTGGCTAGCCAGAACACCGGGGAGCTGTTTTTT,CASSLASQNTGELFF
-,TRBJ2-3,TRBV6-5,many,TGTGCCAGCAGTTACGGGGCGGAGCTAGCTGCGACAGATACGCAGTATTTT,CASSYGAELAATDTQYF
-,TRBJ2-3,TRBV20-1,many,TGCAGCCCCATCAGCGGCACAGATACGCAGTATTTT,CSPISGTDTQYF
-,TRBJ2-1,TRBV19,few,TGTGCCAGTAGTATGGCCGAGGTCGTTAAAGATGAGCAGTTCTTC,CASSMAEVVKDEQFF
-,TRBJ2-2,TRBV15,many,TGTGCCACCAGCAGGATGATTACCGGGGAGCTGTTTTTT,CATSRMITGELFF
TRBD2,TRBJ2-5,TRBV20-1,many,TGCAGTGTTAGCTCTGCGGGAGTTCGAGAGACCCAGTACTTC,CSVSSAGVRETQYF
-,TRBJ1-5,TRBV10-3,many,TGTGCCATCAGTGATAGGACGGTGAATCAGCCCCAGCATTTT,CAISDRTVNQPQHF
TRBD1,TRBJ1-5,TRBV7-2,-,TGTGCCAGCAGCTTGGGACAGCGCAATCAGCCCCAGCATTTT,CASSLGQRNQPQHF
TRBD1,TRBJ2-5,TRBV14,many,TGTGCCAGCAGCCAAGGGGACAGCCCACAAGAGACCCAGTACTTC,CASSQGDSPQETQYF
-,TRBJ1-4,TRBV20-1,many,TGCAGTGCTGGACAGACGGGGGAAAAACTGTTTTTT,CSAGQTGEKLFF
-,TRBJ2-7,TRBV5-1,many,TGCGCCAGCAGCCCTCGGGCAGACTCCTACGAGCAGTACTTC,CASSPRADSYEQYF
TRBD2,TRBJ2-5,TRBV12-3/TRBV12-4,-,TGTGCCAGCAGTTCCGGGACTAGCGGGAGGGCCGACGAGACCCAGTACTTC,CASSSGTSGRADETQYF
-,TRBJ2-2,TRBV12-3/TRBV12-4,many,TGTGCCAGCACCCTATTAGGGCCGAGAATTACCGGGGAGCTGTTTTTT,CASTLLGPRITGELFF
-,TRBJ2-7,TRBV12-3/TRBV12-4,few,TGTGCCAGCAGTTTAGGAGGGATGGACGAGCAGTACTTC,CASSLGGMDEQYF
-,TRBJ1-5,TRBV18,few,TGTGCCAGCTCACCATGGGGGGGGTTGAACAATCAGCCCCAGCATTTT,CASSPWGGLNNQPQHF
TRBD2,TRBJ2-1,TRBV5-1,many,TGCGCCAGCAGCTTGGCCAGCGGGAGCCTCGATGAGCAGTTCTTC,CASSLASGSLDEQFF
-,TRBJ2-4,TRBV12-3/TRBV12-4,many,TGTGCCAGCAGTTCGACAGGAGGGAGAAACATTCAGTACTTC,CASSSTGGRNIQYF
-,TRBJ2-1,TRBV5-1,many,TGCGCCAGCAGCTCGCTGCCTCGGGATGAGCAGTTCTTC,CASSSLPRDEQFF
-,TRBJ2-3,TRBV4-1,many,TGCGCCAGCAGCCGCCTCGAGGGGGTACTAACAGATACGCAGTATTTT,CASSRLEGVLTDTQYF
-,TRBJ1-3,TRBV4-2,many,TGTGCCAGCAGCCAAGACGTCCAGGTCTCTGGAAACACCATATATTTT,CASSQDVQVSGNTIYF
-,TRBJ2-2,TRBV5-1,many,TGCGCCAGCAAATCACAGGGAACGAACACCGGGGAGCTGTTTTTT,CASKSQGTNTGELFF
-,TRBJ2-1,TRBV5-1,many,TGCGCCAGCAGCTTGCTGGTCGGGCAGGGTCACAATGAGCAGTTCTTC,CASSLLVGQGHNEQFF
TRBD2,TRBJ2-3,TRBV5-1,many,TGCGCCAGCAGCGTCCGGGACTACACAGATACGCAGTATTTT,CASSVRDYTDTQYF
-,TRBJ1-6,TRBV10-3,many,TGTGCCATCAGTGAGTCGGAGAATTCACCCCTCCACTTT,CAISESENSPLHF
TRBD1,TRBJ1-2,TRBV12-3/TRBV12-4,many,TGTGCCAGCAGTTTAGCGCCTCAGGGGGCCTACGGCTACACCTTC,CASSLAPQGAYGYTF
-,TRBJ1-2,TRBV4-1,many,TGCGCCAGCAGCTTAAACGGCGCTTCAGGGGCCTATGGCTACACCTTC,CASSLNGASGAYGYTF
TRBD1,TRBJ1-6,TRBV7-8,many,TGTGCCAGCAGCTTGGGACAGGGGGCAAGGAATTCACCCCTCCACTTT,CASSLGQGARNSPLHF
-,TRBJ2-7,TRBV7-9,many,TGTGCCAGCAGCCTCACGCAGGGGTACGAGCAGTACTTC,CASSLTQGYEQYF
-,TRBJ2-2,TRBV6-5,many,TGTGCCAGCAGTTTAGGGGCCCCGAACACCGGGGAGCTGTTTTTT,CASSLGAPNTGELFF
-,TRBJ1-1,TRBV18,few,TGTGCCAGCTCACCAGGCAGGGGGAACACTGAAGCTTTCTTT,CASSPGRGNTEAFF
-,TRBJ2-1,TRBV7-9,few,TGTGCCAGCAGCTTGGGCAGGGCCGATGAGCAGTTCTTC,CASSLGRADEQFF
-,TRBJ2-4,TRBV2,-,TGTGCCAGCAGAGCTACAGGTTCGGGCAAAAACATTCAGTACTTC,CASRATGSGKNIQYF
TRBD1,TRBJ2-3,TRBV7-9,many,TGTGCCAGCAGCTTATGGGCAGGGACAGGGTCTGCGGATACGCAGTATTTT,CASSLWAGTGSADTQYF
TRBD2,TRBJ2-1,TRBV11-2,many,TGTGCCAGCAGCTTAGTGACTAGCGGGGGGGCCGGGTTCTTC,CASSLVTSGGAGFF
-,TRBJ2-5,TRBV7-9,once,TGTGCCAGCAGCCCTCTGAAGCGGGCGGATCAAGAGACCCAGTACTTC,CASSPLKRADQETQYF
TRBD2,TRBJ2-3,TRBV15,many,TGTGCCACCAGCACCACCGGGGGGTCAGATACGCAGTATTTT,CATSTTGGSDTQYF